The 22 T cell receptor beta chains below come from one sample, sequenced in a study of T cell repertoires in cytomegalovirus infection. From the reads, TCRdb called clonotypes with MiXCR, one entry per CDR3 protein. The table records a few hundred thousand distinct CDR3 sequences, 35% to 50% of them present only once. These TCRs are of unknown antigen specificity. Here the sequenced sample was cultured PBMCs, taken from culture after CMV antigen stimulation. Every receptor here comes from a human donor in good health (CMV status not recorded). Some clones in this sample may be carry-over from other donors' samples.

The rearrangement links TRBV7-2 to TRBJ1-3; 7 bases line up with TRBD1. The J segment lost 9 bases and the V segment lost 1 base, leaving 3 bases of the junction unmatched. This CDR3 has 13 amino acids. From germline, CDR1 is SGHTA and CDR2 FQGNSA. CDR3 nucleotide sequence: TGTGCCAGCAGCTTAGACAGGGGTCTCACCATATATTTT. It encodes CASSLDRGLTIYF.

This clonotype appeared a few times. This chain uses TRBV7-2 with TRBJ2-3, with no clear D. Germline-derived CDR1 and CDR2 are SGHTA and FQGNSA. CDR3 length: 15 residues. The germline V and J ends were trimmed by 5 bases and 0 bases, with 12 bases remaining between them. The CDR3 reads CASSQRRPSTDTQYF. As DNA, the CDR3 is TGTGCCAGCAGCCAGAGGCGCCCTAGCACAGATACGCAGTATTTT. Complete variable domain (other parts from reference TRBV7-2 and TRBJ2-3): GAGVSQSPSNKVTEKGKDVELRCDPISGHTALYWYRQSLGQGLEFLIYFQGNSAPDKSGLPSDRFSAERTGGSVSTLTIQRTQQEDSAVYLCASSQRRPSTDTQYFGPGTRLTVL.

This clonotype has just a few counts. V is TRBV7-2 and J is TRBJ2-5, with unresolved D. The CDR3 runs 12 residues. The V gene lost 4 bases and the J gene lost 1 base, with 4 bases spanning the gap. Germline CDR1 is SGHTA and CDR2 is FQGNSA. CDR3 protein: CASSWLQETQYF. CDR3 bases: TGTGCCAGCAGCTGGCTCCAAGAGACCCAGTACTTC.

The chain has TRBV28 and TRBJ2-3; possibly TRBD1 for D (5 bases). Germline assignment: CDR1 MDHEN and CDR2 SYDVKM. The germline V and J ends were trimmed by 0 bases and 3 bases, with 13 bases remaining between them. The CDR3 contains 16 residues. The CDR3 DNA reads as TGTGCCAGCAGTTTATGGTCCCAGGGCCGAACAGATACGCAGTATTTT. Protein sequence: CASSLWSQGRTDTQYF.

This chain links TRBV14 with TRBJ1-4; TRBD1 is a possible D gene (6 bases). CDR3 length equals 16 residues. V dropped 6 bases and J dropped 5 bases, with 19 bases sitting between them. The germline V gene encodes CDR1 SGHDN and CDR2 FVKESK. CDR3 DNA: TGTGCCAGCAGTAGACGGGGACGGACAGTCAATGAAAAACTGTTTTTT. It is translated as CASSRRGRTVNEKLFF.

The chain has TRBV6-7 and TRBJ2-7, with D uncertain. TRBV6-7 is known as an ORF, though its function is uncertain. There are 10 residues in the CDR3. V was trimmed by 10 bases and J by 5 bases, leaving 9 bases between them. CDR3 nucleotides: TGTGCCAACCGTCGGAACGAGCAGTACTTC. It encodes CANRRNEQYF.

The chain recombines TRBV7-9 with TRBJ2-1; D possibly uses TRBD1 or TRBD2 (5 bases each). CDR3 length equals 15 residues. Germline V CDR1 and CDR2: SEHNR, FQNEAQ (reference sequence). The V and J ends lost 0 bases and 9 bases respectively, with 15 bases between them. CDR3 coding DNA: TGTGCCAGCAGCTTAGCCCGGGGCCCTATTGGTGAGCAGTTCTTC. Protein sequence: CASSLARGPIGEQFF.

A note on this clonotype: A much larger clone differs by one base, so this may be a read error. The chain joins TRBV9 to TRBJ1-2; no clear D. The germline V and J ends were trimmed by 0 bases and 2 bases, with 5 bases remaining between them. The CDR3 runs 13 residues. Germline values: CDR1 SGDLS, CDR2 YYNGEE. CDR3 nucleotide sequence: TGTGCCAGCAGCGTAGGACGGAACTATGGCTACACCTTC. Its protein product is CASSVGRNYGYTF.

The CDR3 region has the DNA TGCGCCAGCAGGCGTCCCGGAGGGAACACTGAAGCTTTCTTT. Translation gives CASRRPGGNTEAFF. The rearrangement links TRBV4-1 to TRBJ1-1, with D uncertain. CDR1 MGHRA and CDR2 YSYEKL come from the germline V gene. Trimming removed 6 bases at V and 1 base at J, with 12 bases between. The CDR3 consists of 14 residues.

This clonotype was counted only a few times. The J gene is TRBJ1-4, the V gene TRBV19, with a tentative D call TRBD1 (5 bases). CDR3 length equals 14 residues. Trimming took 6 bases from V and 2 from J, leaving 10 bases between them. Germline CDR1 reads LNHDA; CDR2 reads SQIVND (reference sequence). The CDR3 DNA reads as TGTGCCAGTAGCCGGGGCTTGACTAATGAAAAACTGTTTTTT. Its translation is CASSRGLTNEKLFF.

Only a few counts were recorded for this clonotype. The chain recombines TRBV10-3 with TRBJ2-7; TRBD1 matches 7 bases. The CDR3 contains 15 residues. The J segment lost 2 bases and the V segment lost 2 bases, leaving 6 bases of the junction unmatched. The germline gives CDR1 ENHRY, CDR2 SYGVKD. This CDR3 is CAISEGWDRAYEQYF. CDR3 nucleotides: TGTGCCATCAGTGAGGGTTGGGACAGAGCCTACGAGCAGTACTTC.

The chain has TRBV6-6 and TRBJ2-5; 8 bases align to TRBD1. Trimming cost V 2 bases and J 2 bases; bases outside gene matches: 7. Per the germline V gene, CDR1 is MNHNY and CDR2 is SVGAGI (reference sequence). This CDR3 is 16 amino acids long. The CDR3: CASSYARTGTQETQYF. CDR3 coding DNA: TGTGCCAGCAGTTACGCTCGGACAGGGACACAAGAGACCCAGTACTTC.

The V gene is TRBV20-1, the J gene TRBJ2-3, with 13 bases matching TRBD2. Germline V gene data show CDR1 as DFQATT and CDR2 as SNEGSKA (reference sequence). The CDR3 is 14 amino acids. The V gene end was trimmed by 5 bases and the J gene end by 10 bases; junction bases not matched to a gene: 9. CDR3 sequence (DNA): TGCAGTGCTCCAACTAGCGGGGGGGCCTCGCCGCAGTATTTT. Encoded protein: CSAPTSGGASPQYF.

This clonotype was found a few times. This chain joins TRBV6-8 and TRBJ1-3; 10 nucleotides line up with TRBD1. The junction had 6 bases not matched to a gene; V was cut back by 6 bases and J by 4 bases. Germline lookup yields CDR1 MNHGY and CDR2 SAAAGT. This CDR3 region has 15 residues. CDR3 in DNA: TGTGCCAGCAGGTCGGGACAGGGGAGAGGAAACACCATATATTTT. This gives the protein CASRSGQGRGNTIYF.

The chain recombines TRBV4-2 with TRBJ2-1, with 7 positions matching TRBD2. There are 15 residues in the CDR3. CDR1 and CDR2 from the germline V gene are LGHNA and YNFKEQ. The junction had 10 bases not matched to a gene; V was cut back by 5 bases and J by 6 bases. DNA of the CDR3: TGTGCCAGCAGCGTCGGGGGGACTACCCTCAATGAGCAGTTCTTC. It yields the protein CASSVGGTTLNEQFF.

This clonotype was found once. J is TRBJ2-7 and V is TRBV29-1; the D gene is possibly TRBD2 (6 bases). The CDR3 is 14 amino acids. Germline CDR1 reads SQVTM; CDR2 reads ANQGSEA. The V end was cut by 0 bases, the J end by 0 bases, with 9 bases between. The CDR3 sequence is CSVEEGLSSYEQYF. CDR3 DNA sequence: TGCAGCGTTGAAGAGGGACTCAGCTCCTACGAGCAGTACTTC.

In this sample, this clonotype turned up a few times. The rearrangement uses TRBV20-1 and TRBJ2-3, with 11 bases fitting TRBD2. CDR1 and CDR2 from the germline V gene are DFQATT and SNEGSKA (reference sequence). CDR3 length: 14 amino acids. With V trimmed by 3 bases and J by 8 bases, 7 bases remained unmatched. This CDR3 is CSASLLAGDGTQYF. Written as DNA, the CDR3 is TGCAGTGCTAGCCTACTAGCGGGGGACGGTACGCAGTATTTT.

This chain links TRBV19 with TRBJ2-1; D may be TRBD2 (5 bases). V was shortened by 6 bases and J by 0 bases, with 12 bases between the two germline ends. Looked up from germline, CDR1 is LNHDA and CDR2 is SQIVND (reference sequence). This CDR3 region has 15 residues. CDR3 DNA sequence: TGTGCCAGTAGAAGGGAGCTCCGCTCCTACAATGAGCAGTTCTTC. Its protein product is CASRRELRSYNEQFF. Complete variable domain (other parts from reference TRBV19 and TRBJ2-1): DGGITQSPKYLFRKEGQNVTLSCEQNLNHDAMYWYRQDPGQGLRLIYYSQIVNDFQKGDIAEGYSVSREKKESFPLTVTSAQKNPTAFYLCASRRELRSYNEQFFGPGTRLTVL.

There are a few counts of this clonotype. J is TRBJ1-4 and V is TRBV27; 7 nucleotides match TRBD1. In germline, CDR1 is MNHEY, CDR2 SMNVEV (reference sequence). The CDR3 is 12 residues long. Trimming removed 6 bases from V and 11 bases from J; junction bases left unmatched: 6. CDR3 sequence: CASRLAGGKLFF. The CDR3 DNA reads as TGTGCCAGCAGGCTTGCAGGGGGTAAACTGTTTTTT.

The chain's CDR3 is CASSERKGPGDTQYF. The CDR3 nucleotides read TGTGCCAGCAGTGAACGGAAGGGGCCTGGAGATACGCAGTATTTT. The chain combines TRBV6-1 with TRBJ2-3, with a tentative D call TRBD1 (5 bases). The ends were cut back, 2 bases at V and 5 bases at J, with 14 bases in the middle. Germline CDR1 is MNHNS and CDR2 is SASEGT. The CDR3 has 15 amino acids.

The chain links TRBV4-2 to TRBJ2-2; 8 bases are shared with TRBD1. CDR3 size: 17 residues. The V gene's germline CDR1 is LGHNA and CDR2 YNFKEQ. The V segment lost 1 base and the J segment 4 bases; nucleotides outside the gene matches: 8. The CDR3 bases are TGTGCCAGCAGCCAAGCTTTAATACAGGGGGGCACCGGGGAGCTGTTTTTT. Protein sequence: CASSQALIQGGTGELFF.

The chain combines TRBV7-6 with TRBJ1-6, with 9 bases identical to TRBD1. V dropped 5 bases and J dropped 10; count of bases not matched to a gene: 9. Per the germline V gene, CDR1 is SGHVS and CDR2 is FNYEAQ. This CDR3 has 15 amino acids. CDR3 nucleotide sequence: TGTGCCAGCAGCACCCGGGACAGGGTTGGATCACCCCTCCACTTT. Amino acid sequence: CASSTRDRVGSPLHF.